This T cell receptor beta chain was documented in a study of post-analysis software for immune sequencing data. With respect to this clonotype: The antigen remains undetermined.

TCR beta libraries were prepared from cDNA with unique molecular identifiers. TCRdb re-derived calls from the PCR reads in MiXCR, one entry per CDR3 protein. The data contain 600,000 to 750,000 distinct CDR3 sequences, roughly three fifths of them singletons. Regarding the study as a whole: Same-batch samples co-clustered strongly by F measure. A significant reduction in normalized Chao1 diversity was observed in multiple sclerosis patients versus controls.

This receptor was taken from a girl under 10 years old with multiple sclerosis. The sample comprised blood.

CDR3 region: CASSPTSGVLTDTQYF. CDR3 DNA sequence: TGTGCCAGCAGCCCGACTAGCGGGGTTCTCACAGATACGCAGTATTTT. The V gene is TRBV7-2, the J gene TRBJ2-3; TRBD2 matches at 11 bases. The CDR3 spans 16 residues. With 5 bases clipped from V and 2 bases from J, the junction kept 6 bases outside the gene matches. Germline loops: CDR1 SGHTA, CDR2 FQGNSA.